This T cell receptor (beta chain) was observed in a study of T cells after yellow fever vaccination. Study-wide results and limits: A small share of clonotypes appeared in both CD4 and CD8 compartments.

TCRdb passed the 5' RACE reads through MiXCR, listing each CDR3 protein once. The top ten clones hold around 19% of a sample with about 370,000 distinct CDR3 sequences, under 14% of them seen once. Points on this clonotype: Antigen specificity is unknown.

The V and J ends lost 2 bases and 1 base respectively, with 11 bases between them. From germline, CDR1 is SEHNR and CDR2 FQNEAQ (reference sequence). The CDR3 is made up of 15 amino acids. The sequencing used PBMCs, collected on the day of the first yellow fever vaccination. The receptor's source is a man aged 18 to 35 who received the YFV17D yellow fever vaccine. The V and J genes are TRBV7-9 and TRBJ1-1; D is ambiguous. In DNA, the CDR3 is TGTGCCAGCAGCTTATGGCGTTCGGGGAACACTGAAGCTTTCTTT. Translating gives CASSLWRSGNTEAFF.